The present TCR beta chain was sequenced within a study of regulatory T cells in long-lasting Graves disease. Study-level points and caveats: The work looked only at peripheral blood and did not look at thyroid tissue.

Germline CDR1 and CDR2: SEHNR and FQNEAQ (reference sequence). The length of the CDR3 is 17 residues. V shed 1 base, J shed 0 bases, and the junction held 6 bases outside the gene matches. Only a few counts were recorded for this clonotype. Its antigen is unidentified. Documented time point: newly diagnosed GD, antithyroid drugs for less than 3 months. TCR sequences were obtained from RNA taken from PBMCs. Investigators prepared the TCR beta libraries by applying iRepertoire HTBI primers and Arm-PCR of CDR3 regions. TCRdb analysed the multiplex PCR reads with MiXCR anew, one entry per CDR3 protein. This sample has about 440,000 distinct CDR3 sequences, with approximately 16% found just once. These data are also associated with another study on T cells in Graves' hyperthyroidism and ophthalmopathy.

The sequence came from a woman between 25 and 40 years old with Graves disease. This rearrangement joins TRBV7-9 to TRBJ1-1; 9 bases fit TRBD1. Specimen: peripheral blood mononuclear cells (PBMCs), collected at new diagnosis, from a patient treated with antithyroid drugs. The CDR3 here is CASSLVQGALMNTEAFF. As DNA, the CDR3 is TGTGCCAGCAGCTTAGTACAGGGGGCCCTAATGAACACTGAAGCTTTCTTT.